A selection of T cell receptor beta chains follows, all from one sample in a study of beta chain features in type 1 diabetes. Libraries were prepared by immunoSEQ multiplex PCR; TCRdb keeps only in-frame clonotypes and omits some of them. There are around 160,000 clones in the sample; approximately 9.1% occur only once, and roughly 0.7% lies in the top ten. The sequenced sample consisted of central memory CD4+ T cells from blood. The receptors were gathered from a woman aged 30 to 39 with type 1 diabetes. CDR3s include the opening cysteine and the closing phenylalanine or tryptophan. The D gene is left open where the match is weak. Clone size, where shown, is once, few, many, or a class for clones that have expanded.

TRBJ1-5	TRBV5-4	TRBD1	-	CASSPDRESTQPQHF	TGTGCCAGCAGCCCGGACAGGGAGAGTACCCAGCCCCAGCATTTT
TRBJ1-1	TRBV28	-	few	CASSFQAVNTEAFF	TGTGCCAGCAGTTTTCAGGCAGTGAACACTGAAGCTTTCTTT
TRBJ1-5	TRBV19	-	-	CASSDDRDQPQHF	TGTGCCAGTAGCGACGACAGAGACCAGCCCCAGCATTTT
TRBJ2-2	TRBV19	TRBD2	few	CASSPMAGGETGELFF	TGTGCCAGTAGTCCAATGGCGGGAGGTGAGACCGGGGAGCTGTTTTTT
TRBJ1-1	TRBV9	-	few	CASSAGQGIFMNTEAFF	TGTGCCAGCAGCGCCGGGCAGGGGATATTCATGAACACTGAAGCTTTCTTT
TRBJ2-1	TRBV30	TRBD2	-	CAWSVAGGLNEQFF	TGTGCCTGGAGTGTCGCGGGAGGATTGAATGAGCAGTTCTTC
TRBJ2-2	TRBV11-2	TRBD2	-	CASSFGTSYTGELFF	TGTGCCAGCAGCTTCGGGACTAGTTACACCGGGGAGCTGTTTTTT
TRBJ1-1	TRBV28	-	few	CASSLLTPNTEAFF	TGTGCCAGCAGTTTGCTGACACCGAACACTGAAGCTTTCTTT
TRBJ1-1	TRBV30	-	few	CAWTSFSEAFF	TGTGCCTGGACGTCGTTCTCTGAAGCTTTCTTT
TRBJ2-5	TRBV29-1	-	few	CSVEDRVPGNQETQYF	TGCAGCGTTGAAGATCGGGTTCCCGGGAACCAAGAGACCCAGTACTTC
TRBJ2-6	TRBV7-3	-	-	CASSLYGTGANVLTF	TGTGCCAGCAGCTTATACGGGACTGGGGCCAACGTCCTGACTTTC
TRBJ2-7	TRBV5-1	-	few	CASSLVGSSYEQYF	TGCGCCAGCAGCTTGGTTGGGAGCTCCTACGAGCAGTACTTC
TRBJ2-5	TRBV15	-	-	CATSRDPEETQYF	TGTGCCACCAGCAGAGATCCGGAGGAGACCCAGTACTTC
TRBJ1-3	TRBV25-1	-	few	CASSEIGGFGNTIYF	TGTGCCAGCAGTGAGATCGGAGGATTTGGAAACACCATATATTTT
TRBJ2-7	TRBV7-9	-	few	CASSLYAETYEQYF	TGTGCCAGCAGCTTATATGCAGAAACCTACGAGCAGTACTTC
TRBJ2-1	TRBV11-2	TRBD2	few	CASSPYITSGADNEQFF	TGTGCCAGCAGCCCTTATATCACTAGCGGGGCCGACAATGAGCAGTTCTTC
TRBJ2-5	TRBV28	-	few	CASNTADRKQETQYF	TGTGCCAGCAATACTGCCGACAGGAAACAAGAGACCCAGTACTTC
TRBJ2-7	TRBV4-1	-	few	CASSQGLGRGLYEQYF	TGCGCCAGCAGCCAAGGCTTAGGCAGGGGCCTATACGAGCAGTACTTC
TRBJ2-3	TRBV7-8	TRBD1	-	CASSLGQVGDTQYF	TGTGCCAGCAGCCTAGGACAGGTGGGAGATACGCAGTATTTT
TRBJ2-1	TRBV11-2	-	-	CASSFRGNEQFF	TGTGCCAGCAGCTTCCGCGGGAATGAGCAGTTCTTC
TRBJ2-5	TRBV2	TRBD1	-	CASSVQGEETQYF	TGTGCCAGCAGTGTCCAGGGGGAAGAGACCCAGTACTTC
TRBJ2-1	TRBV11-1	-	-	CASSLITSSDEQFF	TGTGCCAGCAGCTTAATCACTAGTAGCGATGAGCAGTTCTTC
TRBJ1-2	TRBV20-1	-	few	CSASHYGYTF	TGCAGTGCCAGTCATTATGGCTACACCTTC
TRBJ2-3	TRBV9	-	-	CASSVVWEGTDTQYF	TGTGCCAGCAGCGTAGTTTGGGAGGGCACAGATACGCAGTATTTT
TRBJ2-2	TRBV29-1	-	few	CSVLGRDRNTGELFF	TGCAGCGTCCTGGGGCGGGACAGGAACACCGGGGAGCTGTTTTTT
TRBJ2-7	TRBV19	TRBD1	-	CASSLAGQGGDEQYF	TGTGCCAGTAGTTTGGCTGGACAGGGGGGAGACGAGCAGTACTTC
TRBJ1-2	TRBV2	-	few	CASSVQGGPGYTF	TGTGCCAGCAGTGTGCAGGGTGGCCCTGGCTACACCTTC
TRBJ2-1	TRBV28	TRBD2	-	CASSLPDGRANEQFF	TGTGCCAGCAGTTTACCCGATGGGAGGGCCAATGAGCAGTTCTTC
TRBJ2-7	TRBV11-2	-	few	CASSSMGGGEQYF	TGTGCCAGCAGCTCAATGGGGGGAGGCGAGCAGTACTTC
TRBJ2-1	TRBV29-1	-	-	CSVEWSSYNEQFF	TGCAGCGTTGAATGGAGCTCCTACAATGAGCAGTTCTTC
TRBJ1-2	TRBV7-2	-	-	CASSPQSTEQQEGYTF	TGTGCCAGCAGCCCACAATCAACTGAGCAACAGGAAGGCTACACCTTC
TRBJ2-3	TRBV14	-	once	CASSHAGGDTQYF	TGTGCCAGCAGCCACGCCGGGGGAGATACGCAGTATTTT
TRBJ2-7	TRBV7-2	-	few	CASSPRDPPYEQYF	TGTGCCAGCAGCCCTCGGGATCCTCCCTACGAGCAGTACTTC
TRBJ2-7	TRBV6-5	TRBD2	few	CASRRLTSGSYEQYF	TGTGCCAGCAGGAGACTGACTAGCGGGAGTTACGAGCAGTACTTC
TRBJ1-5	TRBV6-5	-	-	CASGGSNQPQHF	TGTGCCAGCGGAGGAAGCAATCAGCCCCAGCATTTT
TRBJ2-7	TRBV29-1	TRBD1	few	CSVTTGGYEQYF	TGCAGCGTTACTACAGGGGGGTACGAGCAGTACTTC
TRBJ1-5	TRBV5-5	TRBD1	-	CASSGGTGSYSNQPQHF	TGTGCCAGCAGCGGCGGGACAGGATCTTATAGCAATCAGCCCCAGCATTTT
TRBJ2-7	TRBV30	-	-	CAWSVSDEQYF	TGTGCCTGGAGTGTATCGGACGAGCAGTACTTC
TRBJ2-5	TRBV6-5	TRBD2	-	CASSYQRGRETQYF	TGTGCCAGCAGTTACCAGCGGGGACGAGAGACCCAGTACTTC
TRBJ1-1	TRBV30	-	few	CAWDRLRRNTEAFF	TGTGCCTGGGACCGACTCCGCCGAAACACTGAAGCTTTCTTT
TRBJ2-1	TRBV7-7	TRBD2	few	CASSLLGAGGPNEQFF	TGTGCTAGCAGCCTATTGGGAGCGGGAGGGCCAAATGAGCAGTTCTTC
TRBJ2-5	TRBV4-2	-	few	CASSLVATVNPETQYF	TGTGCCAGCAGCCTCGTCGCGACAGTCAATCCGGAGACCCAGTACTTC
TRBJ1-2	TRBV5-1	TRBD1	-	CASSPRTGEGGGYTF	TGCGCCAGCAGCCCCCGGACAGGGGAAGGGGGGGGCTACACCTTC